The clone carrying this T cell receptor (beta chain) was recorded a few times. An even split of each subset's genomic DNA across several immunoSEQ plates was performed. Some clones are missing from TCRdb's copy, which holds only in-frame ones; the method was immunoSEQ multiplex PCR. Seen here are approximately 2.5 million clones, approximately 90% observed once, and the top ten hold 0.14%. These data belong to a study of shared clonotypes between healthy human individuals. Looked up from germline, CDR1 is MNHNY and CDR2 is SVGAGI (reference sequence). CDR3 length: 14 residues. Trimming removed 5 bases from V and 1 base from J, with 11 bases in between.

The chain recombines TRBV6-6 with TRBJ1-1, with D tentatively TRBD1 (5 bases). Sequenced material: naive CD4+ T cells sorted from blood. The subset here: CD45RA+ positively selected. This TCR derives from a man younger than 30 in good health. The CDR3 region has the DNA TGTGCCAGCAGTCTAGTTCAGGGGAACACTGAAGCTTTCTTT. It yields the protein CASSLVQGNTEAFF.